These 24 T cell receptor beta chains were sequenced from one sample in a study of control samples from healthy donors and cancer patients (dated by TCRdb to the early 2020s). Libraries were built with the immunoSEQ multiplex PCR assay. TCRdb retrieved this table from immuneACCESS and kept in-frame rearrangements only. Not all clones are present; in checked studies, unresolved V genes account for under half, and no reason is known for the remainder. For this sample the table gives around 31,000 clones, of which approximately 94% were detected only once. The ten largest clonotypes hold approximately 6.6% of the sample. Sequencing used blood. These receptors were obtained from a man aged 55 to 70 in good health.

In regard to this clone: This same CDR3 is encoded by further DNA sequences in the sample. V usage is TRBV10-3 and J usage is TRBJ2-2; 10 nucleotides line up with TRBD2. CDR3 length equals 17 residues. With V trimmed by 3 bases and J by 1 base, 5 bases remained unmatched. CDR1 ENHRY and CDR2 SYGVKD come from the germline V gene. The chain's CDR3 is CAISDWSSGGNTGELFF. The CDR3 DNA sequence: TGTGCCATCAGTGATTGGTCTAGCGGGGGGAACACCGGGGAGCTGTTTTTT.

This chain connects TRBV7-8 to TRBJ1-2; D uncertain. CDR3 length: 17 amino acids. Germline-derived CDR1 and CDR2 are SGHVS and FQNEAQ. Trimming stripped 1 base from V and 0 bases from J, with 15 bases between. The CDR3 DNA sequence: TGTGCCAGCAGCTTAGAATGGGAGAGAGGGTCTAACTATGGCTACACCTTC. Protein product: CASSLEWERGSNYGYTF.

The chain employs TRBV7-2 and TRBJ2-7; 8 bases match TRBD1. The V gene's germline CDR1 is SGHTA and CDR2 FQGNSA. Trimming took 3 bases from V and 3 from J; bases not matched to a gene: 1. There are 13 residues in the CDR3. CDR3 sequence (DNA): TGTGCCAGCAGCTTCGGACAGGGCTACGAGCAGTACTTC. This encodes CASSFGQGYEQYF.

V and J are TRBV18 and TRBJ1-2; weak D call: TRBD1 (6 bases). This CDR3 is 15 amino acids long. Per germline, CDR1 KGHSH and CDR2 LQKENI. Trimming shortened V by 3 bases and J by 1 base, and 12 bases separated the two germline ends. The chain's CDR3 is CASSPRTDLNYGYTF. For the CDR3, the DNA is TGTGCCAGCTCACCCCGGACAGACCTTAACTATGGCTACACCTTC.

This sequence joins TRBV24-1 and TRBJ1-5; tentatively, D is TRBD1 (6 bases). The CDR3 has 16 amino acids. V was trimmed by 4 bases and J by 4 bases, leaving 16 bases between them. Per germline, CDR1 KGHDR and CDR2 SFDVKD. CDR3 sequence reads: CATSDPTKGGNQPQHF. The CDR3, as DNA: TGTGCCACCAGTGACCCCACGAAGGGGGGAAATCAGCCCCAGCATTTT.

This rearrangement joins TRBV11-2 to TRBJ1-1, with TRBD1 as a possible D gene (5 bases). Trimming stripped 0 bases from V and 3 bases from J, with 5 bases between. CDR3 length: 13 residues. Germline V gene lookup returns CDR1 SGHAT and CDR2 FQNNGV. CDR3 DNA: TGTGCCAGCAGCTTAGACAGGGACACTGAAGCTTTCTTT. Amino acids: CASSLDRDTEAFF.

V usage is TRBV5-6 and J usage is TRBJ1-1, with D uncertain. CDR1 and CDR2 from the germline V gene are SGHDT and YYEEEE. The CDR3 loop spans 17 amino acids. The germline V and J ends were trimmed by 0 bases and 0 bases, with 15 bases remaining between them. CDR3 DNA sequence: TGTGCCAGCAGCTTGGGGGCGCTGATTGGAATGAACACTGAAGCTTTCTTT. Amino acids: CASSLGALIGMNTEAFF.

V and J are TRBV19 and TRBJ1-1; 7 nucleotides agree with TRBD1. This CDR3 comprises 14 residues. The ends lost 5 bases at V and 5 bases at J; junction bases unmatched: 8. From germline, CDR1 is LNHDA and CDR2 SQIVND (reference sequence). The CDR3 sequence is CASSLMTGLTEAFF. The CDR3 region has the DNA TGTGCCAGTAGTTTGATGACAGGGCTGACTGAAGCTTTCTTT.

The rearrangement uses TRBV19 and TRBJ1-1, with 7 bases identical to TRBD1. V trimming: 4 bases; J trimming: 0 bases; junction bases outside the gene matches: 5. Germline V gene sequence: CDR1 LNHDA, CDR2 SQIVND (reference sequence). The CDR3 covers 15 residues. The CDR3 DNA reads TGTGCCAGTAGTAAGACAGGGATTATGAACACTGAAGCTTTCTTT. Translating gives CASSKTGIMNTEAFF.

The chain carries TRBV7-2 and TRBJ1-2, with unresolved D. The CDR3 contains 14 residues. Germline CDR1 SGHTA, CDR2 FQGNSA. V lost 1 base, J lost 4 bases, and 10 bases lay in between. Written as DNA, the CDR3 is TGTGCCAGCAGCTTAGGTGGCGGAAGCTATGGCTACACCTTC. Translation gives CASSLGGGSYGYTF.

In this sample, this clone turned up a few times. V gene TRBV6-5 combines with J gene TRBJ2-7; 7 bases agree with TRBD1. Germline V gene lookup returns CDR1 MNHEY and CDR2 SVGAGI. The junction had 3 bases not matched to a gene; V was cut back by 4 bases and J by 3 bases. The CDR3 covers 13 residues. CDR3 DNA sequence: TGTGCCAGCAGTTTGACAGGGATCTACGAGCAGTACTTC. Residues: CASSLTGIYEQYF.

The chain is built from TRBV6-1 and TRBJ1-4; D is undetermined. The CDR3 is 14 amino acids. Trimming took 1 base from V and 7 from J, leaving 10 bases between them. Germline CDR1 is MNHNS and CDR2 is SASEGT. For the CDR3, the DNA is TGTGCCAGCAGTGAAGGAACCCTGACTGAAAAACTGTTTTTT. Amino acid sequence: CASSEGTLTEKLFF.

The chain carries TRBV5-4 and TRBJ2-3; 10 bases match TRBD2. Unmatched junction bases numbered 11, after V lost 0 bases and J lost 4 bases. CDR3 length equals 18 residues. Germline CDR1 is SGHNT and CDR2 is YYREEE (reference sequence). This CDR3 is CASSLAWVAGGPADTQYF. CDR3 coding DNA: TGTGCCAGCAGCTTGGCCTGGGTAGCGGGGGGCCCAGCAGATACGCAGTATTTT.

The gene calls are TRBV24-1 and TRBJ2-1; the D is unclear. Trimming took off 4 bases at V and 0 bases at J, with 9 bases between the two ends. CDR3 length equals 15 residues. Germline assignment: CDR1 KGHDR and CDR2 SFDVKD. As DNA, the CDR3 is TGTGCCACCAGTGACCCCCTTTACTCCTACAATGAGCAGTTCTTC. Its translation is CATSDPLYSYNEQFF.

J is TRBJ2-7 and V is TRBV19; D uncertain. CDR3 length equals 13 residues. Germline loops: CDR1 LNHDA, CDR2 SQIVND (reference sequence). V was clipped by 1 base and J by 6 bases, with 10 bases between them. CDR3 in amino acids: CASSIGDAFEQYF. In DNA form, the CDR3 reads TGTGCCAGTAGTATAGGAGACGCCTTCGAGCAGTACTTC.

Only a few counts were recorded for this clone. The chain carries TRBV18 and TRBJ1-1; perhaps TRBD1 as D (5 bases). V lost 3 bases, J lost 1 base, and 18 bases lay in between. Germline V gene sequence: CDR1 KGHSH, CDR2 LQKENI. CDR3 size: 17 residues. The CDR3 is CASSPGVSSYENTEAFF. CDR3 sequence (DNA): TGTGCCAGCTCACCGGGGGTCAGCTCATATGAGAACACTGAAGCTTTCTTT.

This chain connects TRBV18 to TRBJ2-1, with 7 bases fitting TRBD1. The length of the CDR3 is 14 residues. Germline V gene sequence: CDR1 KGHSH, CDR2 LQKENI. The V gene end was trimmed by 9 bases and the J gene end by 5 bases; junction bases not matched to a gene: 10. In nucleotides, the CDR3 is TGTGCCAGTTACAACAGGGGATTAAACAATGAGCAGTTCTTC. Its translation is CASYNRGLNNEQFF.

This clone was seen more than once but under ten times. V and J are TRBV6-1 and TRBJ1-2, with D unresolved. Trimming stripped 2 bases from V and 5 bases from J, with 9 bases between. The CDR3 covers 13 residues. From germline, CDR1 is MNHNS and CDR2 SASEGT. DNA for the CDR3: TGTGCCAGCAGTGAAACGAGACAATATGGCTACACCTTC. Protein product: CASSETRQYGYTF.

The J gene is TRBJ2-7, the V gene TRBV3-1 (or the pseudogene TRBV3-2), with 7 positions matching TRBD1. The trim removed 0 bases at V and 3 bases at J, leaving 8 bases unmatched. The CDR3 spans 16 residues. Germline values: CDR1 LGHDT, CDR2 YNNKEL (reference sequence). CDR3 in amino acids: CASSQDSGTVYYEQYF. For the CDR3, the DNA is TGTGCCAGCAGCCAAGATTCGGGGACAGTATACTACGAGCAGTACTTC.

The chain recombines TRBV3-1 (or the pseudogene TRBV3-2) with TRBJ1-2; D remains ambiguous. The V end lost 5 bases, the J end lost 8 bases, and 12 bases lay between the germline ends. CDR3 length: 12 amino acids. Germline CDR1 LGHDT, CDR2 YNNKEL (reference sequence). In DNA form, the CDR3 reads TGTGCCAGCAGCGGTCGGAGTGTAGGCTACACCTTC. Translation gives CASSGRSVGYTF.

The rearrangement uses TRBV7-9 and TRBJ2-3, with D unresolved. V was trimmed by 8 bases and J by 4 bases, leaving 16 bases between them. CDR3 length: 14 residues. Germline V gene sequence: CDR1 SEHNR, CDR2 FQNEAQ (reference sequence). CDR3 in DNA: TGTGCCAGCGCGACCGGGTTCCGGGCAGATACGCAGTATTTT. Translated, it gives CASATGFRADTQYF. Complete variable domain (other parts from reference TRBV7-9 and TRBJ2-3): DTGVSQNPRHKITKRGQNVTFRCDPISEHNRLYWYRQTLGQGPEFLTYFQNEAQLEKSRLLSDRFSAERPKGSFSTLEIQRTEQGDSAMYLCASATGFRADTQYFGPGTRLTVL.

The V and J genes are TRBV7-9 and TRBJ2-3; the D gene is possibly TRBD1 (6 bases). CDR3 size: 15 residues. CDR1 and CDR2 (germline): SEHNR, FQNEAQ (reference sequence). Deletions cut 4 bases from V and 0 bases from J, with 11 bases between. The CDR3 DNA follows: TGTGCCAGCAGCTATAGGGGGAGAAGCACAGATACGCAGTATTTT. Encoded protein: CASSYRGRSTDTQYF.

CDR3 bases: TGTGCCAGCAGCTCCGGCAGGGCGGGCGCTGAAGCTTTCTTT. This encodes CASSSGRAGAEAFF. V and J are TRBV7-2 and TRBJ1-1; D perhaps matches TRBD1 (5 bases). Trimming removed 4 bases from V and 6 bases from J, with 15 bases in between. Per germline, CDR1 SGHTA and CDR2 FQGNSA. This CDR3 has 14 amino acids.

The rearrangement joins TRBV11-2 to TRBJ2-2; a possible D gene is TRBD2 (5 bases). CDR3 length: 15 residues. Germline CDR1 and CDR2: SGHAT and FQNNGV. Trimming pared 3 bases from V and 4 bases from J, leaving 12 bases between. The CDR3 spells CASSFWERSTGELFF. CDR3 coding DNA: TGTGCCAGCAGCTTTTGGGAGAGATCCACCGGGGAGCTGTTTTTT.